Reported below is one TCR beta chain. Source study methods: Reference gene primer amplification gave nucleated cell count estimates. Repertoires were generated with immunoSEQ multiplex PCR, while TCRdb's copy carries only in-frame clones and drops some. The V and J calls and clone size are taken from that table; D and trimming were inferred from the DNA. The profile shows under 170,000 clones, 86% of them singletons. There are 14 residues in the CDR3. CDR1 is SGHVS, CDR2 FQNEAQ, per germline. V was cut by 1 base and J by 3 bases, with 10 bases left in between. The record originates from a study of blood T cell repertoires in COVID-19. Overall study: Collection of acute and convalescent COVID-19 samples took place in the United States, Italy and Spain.

J is TRBJ2-7 and V is TRBV7-8, with unresolved D. The clonotype comes from a man between 65 and 85 years old with acute or convalescent COVID-19. The sample comprised peripheral blood. This CDR3 reads CASSLEPFDYEQYF. In nucleotides, the CDR3 is TGTGCCAGCAGCTTAGAGCCGTTTGACTACGAGCAGTACTTC.